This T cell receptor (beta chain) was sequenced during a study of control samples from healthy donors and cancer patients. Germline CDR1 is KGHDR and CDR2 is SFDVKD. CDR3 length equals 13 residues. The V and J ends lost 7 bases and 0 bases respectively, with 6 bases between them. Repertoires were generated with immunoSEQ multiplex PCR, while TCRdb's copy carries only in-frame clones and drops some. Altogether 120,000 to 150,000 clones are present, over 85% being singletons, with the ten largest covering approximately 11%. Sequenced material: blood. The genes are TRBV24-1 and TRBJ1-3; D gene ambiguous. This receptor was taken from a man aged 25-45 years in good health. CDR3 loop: CATRANSGNTIYF. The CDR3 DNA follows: TGTGCCACCAGGGCCAACTCTGGAAACACCATATATTTT.